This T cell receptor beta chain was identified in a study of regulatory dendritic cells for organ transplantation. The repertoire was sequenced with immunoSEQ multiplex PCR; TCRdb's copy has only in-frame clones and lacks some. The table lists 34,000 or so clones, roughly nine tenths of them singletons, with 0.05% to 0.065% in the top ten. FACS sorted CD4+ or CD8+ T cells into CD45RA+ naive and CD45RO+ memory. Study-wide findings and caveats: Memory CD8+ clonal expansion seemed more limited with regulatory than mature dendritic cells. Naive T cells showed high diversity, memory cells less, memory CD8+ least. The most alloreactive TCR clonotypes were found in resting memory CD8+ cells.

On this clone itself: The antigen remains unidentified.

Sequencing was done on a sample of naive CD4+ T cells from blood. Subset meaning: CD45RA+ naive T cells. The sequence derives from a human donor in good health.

CDR3 DNA: TGCGCCAGCACCCCTGGTATCAACACTGAAGCTTTCTTT. Protein: CASTPGINTEAFF. V usage is TRBV10-1 and J usage is TRBJ1-1; D remains ambiguous. The CDR3 loop spans 13 amino acids. The germline V and J ends were trimmed by 7 bases and 2 bases, with 11 bases remaining between them. Per the germline V gene, CDR1 is WNHNN and CDR2 is SYGVQD (reference sequence).